This T cell receptor (beta chain) was captured in a study of T cell responses to AZD1222 COVID-19 vaccine. Study-level points and caveats: In the spike-specific TCR repertoire, nearly half reportedly target unmutated variant regions. Clonal diversity may have been underestimated, and the donors were mostly white British, with more females than males. The number of AZD1222 recipients seropositive at baseline was only six. Spike-specific TCR breadth and depth both grew after two AZD1222 doses.

In regard to this clone: The target antigen is unknown.

Some clones are missing from TCRdb's copy, which holds only in-frame ones; the method was immunoSEQ multiplex PCR. The data hold 85,000 to 90,000 clones, with around nine tenths observed a single time. The material sequenced was peripheral blood, taken 28 days after the second AZD1222 dose. This receptor was obtained from an adult who received the AZD1222 COVID-19 vaccine.

The CDR3 coding sequence is TGCGCCAGCAGCTTGAGTGGGCAGGGAGGTGGAAACACCATATATTTT. Amino acids: CASSLSGQGGGNTIYF. The rearrangement links TRBV5-1 to TRBJ1-3; tentatively, D is TRBD1 (5 bases). The germline CDR1 and CDR2 sequences are SGHRS and YFSETQ. The CDR3 contains 16 residues. V gave up 1 base and J gave up 3 bases, with 14 bases separating them.